A single sample gave rise to the 22 T cell receptor beta chains below, sequenced in a study of blood T cell dynamics during melanoma immunotherapy. Noted time point: pre-treatment baseline. Data came from immunoSEQ multiplex PCR; TCRdb stores just in-frame clones and leaves some out. The table shows about 15,000 clones, with more than 70% occurring only once. Source: blood, taken from a patient treated with checkpoint blockade. These TCRs come from a human donor with melanoma.

The chain links TRBV29-1 to TRBJ2-5; D possibly corresponds to TRBD2 (5 bases). The CDR3 is 13 amino acids. Germline V gives CDR1 SQVTM, CDR2 ANQGSEA. Trimming stripped 5 bases from V and 1 base from J, with 11 bases between. Here the CDR3 DNA reads TGCAGCGTTTCAGCGGAACTCCAAGAGACCCAGTACTTC. This encodes CSVSAELQETQYF. Looking up the rest from reference TRBV29-1 and TRBJ2-5 gives the full variable domain: SAVISQKPSRDICQRGTSLTIQCQVDSQVTMMFWYRQQPGQSLTLIATANQGSEATYESGFVIDKFPISRPNLTFSTLTVSNMSPEDSSIYLCSVSAELQETQYFGPGTRLLVL.

The rearrangement links TRBV7-9 to TRBJ2-1; D gene ambiguous. V lost 5 bases and J lost 8, with 10 bases in between. Looked up from germline, CDR1 is SEHNR and CDR2 is FQNEAQ (reference sequence). The CDR3 totals 12 residues. Here the CDR3 reads CASSPFGDEQFF. CDR3 bases: TGTGCCAGCAGCCCTTTTGGGGATGAGCAGTTCTTC.

The chain couples TRBV5-4 to TRBJ1-5; D is possibly TRBD1 (5 bases). This CDR3 spans 14 amino acids. CDR1 and CDR2 from the germline V gene are SGHNT and YYREEE (reference sequence). V lost 0 bases to trimming and J lost 9 bases, with 13 bases between them. CDR3 in amino acids: CASSLAGDRWPQHF. CDR3 bases: TGTGCCAGCAGCTTGGCGGGCGACAGATGGCCCCAGCATTTT.

This rearrangement joins TRBV2 to TRBJ1-1; D is ambiguous. V was pared by 5 bases and J by 1 base, with 11 bases between. Per germline, CDR1 SNHLY and CDR2 FYNNEI. This CDR3 spans 14 amino acids. The CDR3 DNA sequence: TGTGCCAGCAGTCCACTTGCAGCGAACACTGAAGCTTTCTTT. Its protein product is CASSPLAANTEAFF. The entire variable domain, with the rest obtained from reference TRBV2 and TRBJ1-1, is as follows: EPEVTQTPSHQVTQMGQEVILRCVPISNHLYFYWYRQILGQKVEFLVSFYNNEISEKSEIFDDQFSVERPDGSNFTLKIRSTKLEDSAMYFCASSPLAANTEAFFGQGTRLTVV.

Remarks on this clone: A read error may produce the germline difference seen at one junction end. This sequence joins TRBV7-9 and TRBJ2-7, with a possible D match to TRBD1 (5 bases). This CDR3 has 16 amino acids. Looked up from germline, CDR1 is SEHNR and CDR2 is FQNEAQ (reference sequence). The CDR3 bases are TGTGCCAGCAGCGTAGCTCGGACCCCAGGGTCCTACGAGCAGTACTTC. It codes for CASSVARTPGSYEQYF.

The table lists this clone with a few counts. This chain connects TRBV28 to TRBJ1-5, with D uncertain. The germline gives CDR1 MDHEN, CDR2 SYDVKM. The length of the CDR3 is 12 residues. Trimming left V 10 bases short and J 3 bases short, with 10 bases between. CDR3 bases: TGTGCCACCTGGAGGGACAATCAGCCCCAGCATTTT. The encoded protein is CATWRDNQPQHF.

CDR3 in amino acids: CASSLFGGRETQYF. The CDR3 DNA reads as TGTGCCAGCAGCTTATTCGGGGGGAGGGAGACCCAGTACTTC. The chain has TRBV11-2 and TRBJ2-5, with 7 bases that match TRBD2. Germline V gene data show CDR1 as SGHAT and CDR2 as FQNNGV. CDR3 length equals 14 residues. J lost 5 bases, V lost 2 bases, and 5 bases had no gene match.

This clone was picked up a small number of times. J is TRBJ2-2 and V is TRBV2; the D is unclear. This CDR3 region has 17 residues. Germline CDR1 reads SNHLY; CDR2 reads FYNNEI. V was pared by 4 bases and J by 0 bases, with 15 bases between. CDR3 residues: CASSAPRHTANTGELFF. CDR3 nucleotides: TGTGCCAGCAGTGCCCCCCGACATACTGCGAACACCGGGGAGCTGTTTTTT.

This chain connects TRBV2 to TRBJ2-5; TRBD1 is a possible D gene (6 bases). The CDR3 spans 14 residues. Deletions cut 4 bases from V and 1 base from J, with 10 bases between. CDR1 and CDR2 (germline): SNHLY, FYNNEI. The CDR3 nucleotides read TGTGCCAGCAGTGGGAGGACAGCCCAAGAGACCCAGTACTTC. Protein: CASSGRTAQETQYF.

This chain joins TRBV20-1 and TRBJ1-2; D unresolved. V lost 6 bases and J 3 bases, leaving 8 bases between the germline ends. CDR1 is DFQATT, CDR2 SNEGSKA, per germline (reference sequence). CDR3 size: 11 residues. The CDR3 sequence is CSATMDYGYTF. CDR3 DNA: TGCAGTGCCACTATGGACTATGGCTACACCTTC.

CDR3 region: CASSLPMTSGGTTDTQYF. Here the CDR3 DNA reads TGCGCCAGCAGCTTACCAATGACTAGCGGGGGGACCACAGATACGCAGTATTTT. The V call is TRBV5-1, the J call TRBJ2-3; TRBD2 matches at 13 bases. The CDR3 sequence is 18 residues long. The germline gives CDR1 SGHRS, CDR2 YFSETQ. J was trimmed by 2 bases and V by 2 bases; bases with no gene match: 8.

The chain has TRBV10-3 and TRBJ2-7, with D perhaps matching TRBD1 (8 bases). V dropped 4 bases and J dropped 2 bases, with 12 bases sitting between them. CDR1 is ENHRY, CDR2 SYGVKD, per germline. CDR3 length: 14 residues. CDR3 DNA: TGTGCCATCAGTGGCACAGGGGGGGCCTACGAGCAGTACTTC. Encoded protein: CAISGTGGAYEQYF.

The J gene is TRBJ1-2, the V gene TRBV5-1, with D perhaps matching TRBD1 (5 bases). Germline V CDR1 and CDR2: SGHRS, YFSETQ. With 1 base removed from V and 3 bases from J, the gap between germline ends came to 10 bases. The CDR3 sequence is 14 residues long. CDR3 sequence reads: CASSLNGDYYGYTF. DNA for the CDR3: TGCGCCAGCAGCTTGAACGGGGACTACTATGGCTACACCTTC.

This chain uses TRBV7-9 with TRBJ2-1, with unresolved D. The CDR3 is made up of 12 amino acids. Trimming removed 0 bases from V and 8 bases from J, with 5 bases in between. Germline V gene sequence: CDR1 SEHNR, CDR2 FQNEAQ (reference sequence). CDR3 DNA: TGTGCCAGCAGCTTAGCGGTGGATGAGCAGTTCTTC. It codes for CASSLAVDEQFF.

CDR3 DNA sequence: TGCGCCAGCAGTCGACAGCCCAATCAGCCCCAGCATTTT. This gives the protein CASSRQPNQPQHF. This chain links TRBV4-1 with TRBJ1-5; weak D call: TRBD1 (5 bases). Trimming pared 6 bases from V and 3 bases from J, leaving 9 bases between. Germline assignment: CDR1 MGHRA and CDR2 YSYEKL. This CDR3 contains 13 residues.

The CDR3, as DNA: TGTGCCAGCAGTTTTCCAATCGGGACAGGCGATGGCTACACCTTC. This encodes CASSFPIGTGDGYTF. The chain links TRBV28 to TRBJ1-2, with 8 bases identical to TRBD1. The V segment lost 3 bases and the J segment 6 bases; nucleotides outside the gene matches: 9. Germline V gene lookup returns CDR1 MDHEN and CDR2 SYDVKM. The CDR3 consists of 15 residues.

The chain is built from TRBV27 and TRBJ2-7; the match to TRBD1 covers 8 bases. Germline V CDR1 and CDR2: MNHEY, SMNVEV (reference sequence). This CDR3 has 15 residues. V lost 3 bases to trimming and J lost 4 bases; unmatched junction nucleotides: 8. The CDR3 here is CASSFEGRGLYEQYF. The CDR3 DNA sequence: TGTGCCAGCAGTTTTGAGGGCAGGGGGCTTTACGAGCAGTACTTC.

The chain employs TRBV5-1 and TRBJ2-2, with 7 bases aligning to TRBD1. The CDR3 runs 15 residues. V lost 2 bases, J lost 4 bases, and 5 bases stayed unmatched. Looked up from germline, CDR1 is SGHRS and CDR2 is YFSETQ. Written as DNA, the CDR3 is TGCGCCAGCAGCTTAGACAGGGTCGGCACCGGGGAGCTGTTTTTT. Protein sequence: CASSLDRVGTGELFF.

V is TRBV28 and J is TRBJ2-7; D is undetermined. This CDR3 comprises 11 residues. Between the trimmed V and J ends, which lost 5 bases and 6 bases, there was a span of 8 bases. Germline CDR1 is MDHEN and CDR2 is SYDVKM. CDR3 in amino acids: CASSLSTEQYF. The CDR3 region has the DNA TGTGCCAGCAGTCTCAGCACCGAGCAGTACTTC.

The V and J genes are TRBV10-1 and TRBJ2-2; a possible D gene is TRBD1 (6 bases). In germline, CDR1 is WNHNN, CDR2 SYGVQD (reference sequence). The CDR3 extends over 15 amino acids. V shed 0 bases and J shed 5 bases, with 10 bases lying between them. CDR3 residues: CASSESDSRTGELFF. The CDR3 DNA sequence: TGCGCCAGCAGTGAGTCGGACAGTCGGACCGGGGAGCTGTTTTTT.

This sequence joins TRBV5-5 and TRBJ2-1; 10 bases are shared with TRBD1. The V segment lost 5 bases and the J segment 8 bases; nucleotides outside the gene matches: 7. CDR1 and CDR2 from the germline V gene are SGHKS and YYEKEE (reference sequence). The length of the CDR3 is 14 residues. CDR3 loop: CASSPGTGVDEQFF. CDR3 in DNA: TGTGCCAGCAGTCCCGGGACAGGGGTCGATGAGCAGTTCTTC. The full variable domain, completed using reference TRBV5-5 and TRBJ2-1, is DAGVTQSPTHLIKTRGQQVTLRCSPISGHKSVSWYQQVLGQGPQFIFQYYEKEERGRGNFPDRFSARQFPNYSSELNVNALLLGDSALYLCASSPGTGVDEQFFGPGTRLTVL.

The table lists this clone with a few counts. The rearrangement uses TRBV4-1 and TRBJ1-6; possibly TRBD1 for D (6 bases). The CDR3 spans 16 residues. CDR1 is MGHRA, CDR2 YSYEKL, per germline. V lost 4 bases to trimming and J lost 11 bases, with 21 bases between them. The CDR3 here is CASSPIGRDKETPLHF. The CDR3 region has the DNA TGCGCCAGCAGCCCGATAGGCCGGGACAAAGAAACACCCCTCCACTTT.